Each of the 5 T cell receptor beta chains below was sequenced from the same sample in a study of blood T cell repertoires in COVID-19. The data were produced by immunoSEQ multiplex PCR, yet TCRdb's version contains in-frame clones alone and is incomplete. The sample carries around 260,000 clones, approximately 86% recorded once. Sequencing was performed on peripheral blood. The source of these receptors is a man between 18 and 29 years old with active or convalescent COVID-19.

This clone was counted once. The V gene is TRBV6-5, the J gene TRBJ2-1; 10 bases agree with TRBD1. Trimming removed 8 bases from V and 4 bases from J; junction bases left unmatched: 5. Germline V CDR1 and CDR2: MNHEY, SVGAGI. CDR3 size: 14 residues. The CDR3, as DNA: TGTGCCAGCGTACCGGGACAGGGGTACAATGAGCAGTTCTTC. As protein: CASVPGQGYNEQFF.

The J gene is TRBJ2-7, the V gene TRBV3-1 (or the pseudogene TRBV3-2), with 7 positions matching TRBD2. The CDR3 runs 15 residues. Germline CDR1 and CDR2: LGHDT and YNNKEL (reference sequence). Trimming cost V 5 bases and J 3 bases; bases outside gene matches: 10. This chain's CDR3 is CASSSMGGKSYEQYF. The CDR3 nucleotides read TGTGCCAGCAGCTCAATGGGAGGGAAAAGCTACGAGCAGTACTTC.

The CDR3 protein is CASTQGASGRGEQYF. CDR3 bases: TGTGCCAGCACTCAAGGGGCTAGCGGGAGGGGTGAGCAGTACTTC. The V gene is TRBV28, the J gene TRBJ2-7, with 12 bases identical to TRBD2. Germline V CDR1 and CDR2: MDHEN, SYDVKM. Trimming removed 7 bases from V and 7 bases from J; junction bases left unmatched: 11. The CDR3 loop spans 15 amino acids.

This clone occurred a few times. The rearrangement uses TRBV6-6 and TRBJ1-2, with TRBD1 as a possible D gene (6 bases). CDR3 size: 12 residues. V was shortened by 7 bases and J by 8 bases, with 14 bases between the two germline ends. Germline CDR1 is MNHNY and CDR2 is SVGAGI (reference sequence). CDR3 sequence (DNA): TGTGCCAGCACCTACAGGGACCTGGGCTACACCTTC. The encoded protein is CASTYRDLGYTF.

This clone was seen a single time. This chain links TRBV4-3 with TRBJ2-7; 7 bases are a match to TRBD1. The CDR3 spans 17 residues. The germline V gene has CDR1 LGHNA and CDR2 YSLEER. V shed 1 base and J 0 bases; nucleotides not matched to a gene: 9. The CDR3 reads CASSQGGPGQYSYEQYF. The CDR3 nucleotides are TGCGCCAGCAGCCAAGGCGGACCGGGACAGTACTCCTACGAGCAGTACTTC.